These T cell receptor beta chains were read from a single sample in a study of blood T cell repertoires in COVID-19. The protocol was immunoSEQ multiplex PCR, while the TCRdb copy is restricted to in-frame clones and leaves out a portion. The table includes about 200,000 clones, 84% detected once. The material sequenced was peripheral blood. These receptors all stem from a human donor in a cohort sampled during active COVID-19. Each CDR3 is given with its conserved first and last residue. A D gene is named only where the DNA matches it firmly. Rows may omit the clone size; those that give it use once, few, many or a size class.

>.|TRBV6-5|TRBD2|TRBJ2-5
CASSPMLAEGSTQYF
TGTGCCAGTAGTCCTATGCTAGCGGAGGGGTCGACCCAGTACTTC
>once|TRBV7-8|.|TRBJ2-1
CASSPRRGRINEQFF
TGTGCCAGCAGCCCCCGCCGCGGGCGGATAAATGAGCAGTTCTTC
>.|TRBV7-3|.|TRBJ2-1
CASSPGSYNEQFF
TGTGCCAGCAGCCCAGGGTCCTACAATGAGCAGTTCTTC
>.|TRBV30|TRBD1|TRBJ1-6
CAWSGTGGNSPLHF
TGTGCCTGGAGTGGGACAGGGGGTAATTCACCCCTCCACTTT
>.|TRBV6-5|TRBD1|TRBJ2-3
CASNPRGLSTDTQYF
TGTGCCAGCAATCCCAGGGGGCTTAGCACAGATACGCAGTATTTT
>.|TRBV5-1|.|TRBJ1-6
CASRTDNNSPLHF
TGCGCCAGCCGAACAGACAATAATTCACCCCTCCACTTT
>few|TRBV7-6|.|TRBJ2-2
CASRRNTGELFF
TGTGCCAGCAGGAGAAACACCGGGGAGCTGTTTTTT
>.|TRBV6-5|TRBD2|TRBJ2-5
CASTPGGGGETQYF
TGTGCCAGCACCCCCGGGGGGGGCGGCGAGACCCAGTACTTC
>.|TRBV11-2|TRBD1|TRBJ2-5
CASSPRGPSGETQYF
TGTGCCAGCAGTCCTAGGGGGCCTTCGGGAGAGACCCAGTACTTC
>.|TRBV18|.|TRBJ1-4
CASSPAVGEKLFF
TGTGCCAGCTCACCGGCGGTTGGGGAAAAACTGTTTTTT
>once|TRBV24-1|.|TRBJ1-5
CATSELNPGSQHF
TGTGCCACCAGTGAACTTAACCCCGGGTCTCAGCATTTT
>.|TRBV6-2/TRBV6-3|TRBD1|TRBJ2-1
CASSFRDRNINEQFF
TGTGCCAGCAGTTTCCGGGACAGGAATATCAATGAGCAGTTCTTC
>once|TRBV27|TRBD1|TRBJ1-6
CASSLLRTGRVVSPLHF
TGTGCCAGCAGTTTGCTTCGGACAGGCAGGGTTGTTTCACCCCTCCACTTT
>.|TRBV9|.|TRBJ1-5
CASSVTFREGNQPQHF
TGTGCCAGCAGCGTAACGTTCAGGGAGGGCAATCAGCCCCAGCATTTT
>.|TRBV6-6|.|TRBJ1-6
CASRRRTARGYNSPLHF
TGTGCCAGCAGACGACGGACTGCGAGGGGGTATAATTCACCCCTCCACTTT
>.|TRBV5-1|TRBD1|TRBJ2-3
CASSRDSTTDTQYF
TGCGCCAGCAGCCGGGACAGTACTACAGATACGCAGTATTTT
>.|TRBV29-1|.|TRBJ2-1
CSVGPSSYNEQFF
TGCAGCGTGGGCCCCAGCTCCTACAATGAGCAGTTCTTC
>.|TRBV12-3/TRBV12-4|.|TRBJ2-3
CATSRELTDTQYF
TGTGCCACCAGTAGAGAACTCACAGATACGCAGTATTTT
>.|TRBV28|TRBD2|TRBJ2-1
CAIQGLAGRIYNEQFF
TGTGCCATTCAGGGACTAGCGGGAAGAATCTACAATGAGCAGTTCTTC
>.|TRBV27|.|TRBJ2-6
CASSSRPGVGANVLTF
TGTGCCAGCAGTTCCCGTCCAGGTGTTGGGGCCAACGTCCTGACTTTC
>.|TRBV5-1|.|TRBJ2-2
CASSLWATANTGELFF
TGCGCCAGCAGCTTGTGGGCTACCGCGAACACCGGGGAGCTGTTTTTT
>.|TRBV5-1|TRBD1|TRBJ2-7
CASSFDRAQPYEQYF
TGCGCCAGCAGCTTCGACAGGGCCCAACCTTACGAGCAGTACTTC
>.|TRBV28|.|TRBJ2-5
CASKDTVQETQYF
TGTGCCAGCAAAGACACTGTTCAAGAGACCCAGTACTTC
>.|TRBV12-3/TRBV12-4|.|TRBJ1-1
CASNVGVNTEAFF
TGTGCCAGCAACGTCGGGGTGAACACTGAAGCTTTCTTT
>.|TRBV6-4|.|TRBJ2-3
CASSPTSGSDTQYF
TGTGCCAGCAGTCCCACTAGTGGGTCAGATACGCAGTATTTT